This T cell receptor beta chain was recorded in a study of blood T cell repertoires in COVID-19 (dated by TCRdb to about 2020). A note on the overall study: The collaborator samples originated in the United States, Italy and Spain and spanned the acute and convalescent phases of COVID-19. The repertoires were released in a freely available public database meant as a resource for research on the immune response to SARS-CoV-2. Deeply sampled blood TCRbeta repertoires from subjects exposed to, actively infected with, or recovered from COVID-19 were included in the dataset. Where HLA class I and class II types were available, the types were taken from metadata supplied by the sample provider, not from assay-based typing. The material from the prospective study consisted of cDNA or gDNA derived from T cells, B-cell-depleted T cells, or PBMCs. Samples came from the ongoing ImmuneRACE study (first 160 participants) plus 1,254 subjects from 6 global collaborators. The sample metadata nearly always contained a de-identified subject ID, COVID-19 status, age in years and sex. Overall results and qualifications from the work: How much clinical and demographic metadata was included differed by source and by participant, and the metadata was provided uncurated.

In the germline V gene, CDR1 corresponds to MDHEN and CDR2 to SYDVKM. Unmatched junction bases come to 12, with V trimmed by 6 bases and J by 0 bases. The CDR3 starts with the cysteine, ends with the phenylalanine, and has 17 residues. Just CDR3 DNA is preserved here, 51 bases in frame from base 1. Notes on this clone: No cognate antigen has been identified for it. It has no much larger one-base neighbor in the sample; base qualities were not kept.

Participants in the prospective study were enrolled through a virtual design, were aged roughly 18 to 100 years, and lived in about 25 United States geographic areas. In the prospective study, participants were assigned to cohorts based on the clinical history participants reported in a screening survey and a study questionnaire. Exposed participants were defined as having been in contact with someone with a PCR-confirmed or clinician-diagnosed COVID-19 case within 2 weeks of study entry. In the prospective study, whole blood, serum and a nasopharyngeal or oropharyngeal swab were collected from each participant by mobile phlebotomists. Over a roughly 2-month period, participants in the prospective study had the option of providing additional blood draws and questionnaires. Before DNA extraction, prospective study blood samples were shipped either frozen or at room temperature. TCRbeta CDR3 regions were amplified from genomic DNA using the immunoSEQ Assay, a bias-controlled multiplex PCR. Per the authors' processing: The number of nucleated cells in each sample was estimated by amplification of reference gene primers within the assay. Sequence reads were collapsed and filtered to measure the absolute abundance of every unique TCRbeta CDR3 rearrangement. For each sample, productive Simpson clonality was calculated as the square root of Simpson's diversity index over productive rearrangements. TCRdb limited this immuneACCESS table to in-frame rearrangements with V and J called. A share of clones is missing; checked studies link under half to unresolved V genes, and the rest is unexplained. From that table come the V and J calls and clone size; the DNA was used to work out D and trimming. For this sample there are roughly 400,000 clones; about 88% appear just once. The ten largest account for about 1.4% of the sample.

This clonotype was sampled from a woman aged 18 to 35 who had been exposed to COVID-19. The chain uses TRBV28 and TRBJ2-3; TRBD2 fits 7 bases in the junction. The sample taken for sequencing was PBMCs or T cells enriched from blood (not recorded which). The CDR3 here reads CASRPGGVGSSTDTQYF. At the DNA level, the sequence is TGTGCCAGCAGACCGGGAGGTGTGGGCTCTAGCACAGATACGCAGTATTTT. Joined to the reference TRBV28 and TRBJ2-3 proteins, this CDR3 gives the full variable domain: DVKVTQSSRYLVKRTGEKVFLECVQDMDHENMFWYRQDPGLGLRLIYFSYDVKMKEKGDIPEGYSVSREKKERFSLILESASTNQTSMYLCASRPGGVGSSTDTQYFGPGTRLTVL.